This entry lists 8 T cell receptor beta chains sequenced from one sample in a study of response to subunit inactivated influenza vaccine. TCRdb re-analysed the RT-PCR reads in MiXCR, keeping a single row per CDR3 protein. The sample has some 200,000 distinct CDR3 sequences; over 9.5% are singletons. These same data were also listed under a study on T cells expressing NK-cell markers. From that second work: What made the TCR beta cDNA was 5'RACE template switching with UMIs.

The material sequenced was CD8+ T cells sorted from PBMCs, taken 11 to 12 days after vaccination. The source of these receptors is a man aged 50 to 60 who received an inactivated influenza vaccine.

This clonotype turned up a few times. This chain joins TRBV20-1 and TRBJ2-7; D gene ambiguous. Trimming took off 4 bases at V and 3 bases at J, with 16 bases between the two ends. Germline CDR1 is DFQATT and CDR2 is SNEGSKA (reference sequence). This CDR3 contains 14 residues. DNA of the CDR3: TGCAGTGCTAACTCTCCCGTGCGAAACTACGAGCAGTACTTC. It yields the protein CSANSPVRNYEQYF.

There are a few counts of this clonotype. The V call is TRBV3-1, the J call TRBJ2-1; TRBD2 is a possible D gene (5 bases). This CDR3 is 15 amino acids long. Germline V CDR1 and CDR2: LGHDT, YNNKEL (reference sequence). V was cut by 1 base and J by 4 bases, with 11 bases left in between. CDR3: CASSQGLSGYNEQFF. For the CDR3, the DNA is TGTGCCAGCAGCCAAGGTTTGTCGGGGTACAATGAGCAGTTCTTC.

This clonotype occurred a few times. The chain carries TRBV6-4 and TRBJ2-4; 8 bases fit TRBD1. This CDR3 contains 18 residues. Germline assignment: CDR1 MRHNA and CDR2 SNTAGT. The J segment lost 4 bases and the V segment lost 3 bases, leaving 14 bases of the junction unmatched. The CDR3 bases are TGTGCCAGCAGTGATGGGGACAGGCAGCTTAGGCGGAAAAACATTCAGTACTTC. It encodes CASSDGDRQLRRKNIQYF.

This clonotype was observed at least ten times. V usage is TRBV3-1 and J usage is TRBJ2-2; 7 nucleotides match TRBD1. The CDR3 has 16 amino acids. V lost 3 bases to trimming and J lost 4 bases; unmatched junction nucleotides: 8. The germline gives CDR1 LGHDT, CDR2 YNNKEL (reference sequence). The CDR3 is CASSQHRGPTTGELFF. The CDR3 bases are TGTGCCAGCAGCCAGCACAGGGGACCGACCACCGGGGAGCTGTTTTTT. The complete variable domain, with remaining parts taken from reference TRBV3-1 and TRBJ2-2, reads DTAVSQTPKYLVTQMGNDKSIKCEQNLGHDTMYWYKQDSKKFLKIMFSYNNKELIINETVPNRFSPKSPDKAHLNLHINSLELGDSAVYFCASSQHRGPTTGELFFGEGSRLTVL.

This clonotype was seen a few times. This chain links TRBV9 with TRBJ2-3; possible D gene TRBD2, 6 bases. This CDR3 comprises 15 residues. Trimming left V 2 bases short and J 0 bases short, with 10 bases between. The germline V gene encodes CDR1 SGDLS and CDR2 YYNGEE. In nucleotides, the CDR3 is TGTGCCAGCAGCGTTAGCGGTACTAGCACAGATACGCAGTATTTT. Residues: CASSVSGTSTDTQYF.

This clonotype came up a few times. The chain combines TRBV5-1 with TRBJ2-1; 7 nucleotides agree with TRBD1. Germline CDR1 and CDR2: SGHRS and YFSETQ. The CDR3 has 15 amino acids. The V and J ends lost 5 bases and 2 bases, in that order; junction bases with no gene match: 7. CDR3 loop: CASSLTGAAYNEQFF. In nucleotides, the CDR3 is TGCGCCAGCAGTCTAACAGGGGCGGCCTACAATGAGCAGTTCTTC.

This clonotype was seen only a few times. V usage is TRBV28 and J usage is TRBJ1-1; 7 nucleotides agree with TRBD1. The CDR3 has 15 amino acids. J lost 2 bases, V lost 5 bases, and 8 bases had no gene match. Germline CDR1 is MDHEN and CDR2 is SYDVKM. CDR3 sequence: CASSPGDRENTEAFF. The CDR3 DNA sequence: TGTGCCAGCAGTCCCGGGGACAGAGAAAACACTGAAGCTTTCTTT.

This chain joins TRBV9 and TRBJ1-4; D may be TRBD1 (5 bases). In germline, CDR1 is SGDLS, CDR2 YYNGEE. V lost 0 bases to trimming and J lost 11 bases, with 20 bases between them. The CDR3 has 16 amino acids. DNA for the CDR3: TGTGCCAGCAGCGTAGCGTCGGATCGAGGGACGGGGAAACTGTTTTTT. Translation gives CASSVASDRGTGKLFF.